The rows below give T cell receptor beta chains drawn from one sample of a study of shared clonotypes between healthy human individuals. Data came from immunoSEQ multiplex PCR; TCRdb stores just in-frame clones and leaves some out. The sample holds hundreds of thousands of clones, 73% seen once. The sequencing sample was made of memory CD4+ T cells sorted from blood. These receptors were taken from a woman aged 25-40 years in good health. CDR3s include the opening cysteine and the closing phenylalanine or tryptophan. The D gene is left open where the match is weak. Clone size is shown for a subset of rows, as once, few, many or a class of expanded clone.

size: many; V: TRBV6-6; J: TRBJ2-3; D: TRBD2; DNA: TGTGCCAGCACCACACTAGCGGGAGGCACAGATACGCAGTATTTT; CDR3: CASTTLAGGTDTQYF
size: .; V: TRBV5-1; J: TRBJ2-1; D: .; DNA: TGCGCCAGCAGCCTGCTGGGGCGAGAACTCTACAATGAGCAGTTCTTC; CDR3: CASSLLGRELYNEQFF
size: .; V: TRBV2; J: TRBJ2-7; D: TRBD1; DNA: TGTGCCAGCAGTGCCCCGGGACAGGGGATCTACGAGCAGTACTTC; CDR3: CASSAPGQGIYEQYF
size: once; V: TRBV4-2; J: TRBJ1-4; D: .; DNA: TGTGCCAGCAGCCAAGATCTACGGCAGCTTAATGAAAAACTGTTTTTT; CDR3: CASSQDLRQLNEKLFF
size: .; V: TRBV29-1; J: TRBJ2-5; D: .; DNA: TGCAGCGTTGAAGTGGTGCCAGGGATGGAGACCCAGTACTTC; CDR3: CSVEVVPGMETQYF
size: .; V: TRBV5-1; J: TRBJ2-5; D: .; DNA: TGCGCCAGCAGCTTGGACCTACTAGCGAAGGGGGTAGTGACCCAGTACTTC; CDR3: CASSLDLLAKGVVTQYF
size: .; V: TRBV4-1; J: TRBJ1-4; D: TRBD1; DNA: TGCGCCAGCAGCCTCCCGACAGGGGCTAATGAAAAACTGTTTTTT; CDR3: CASSLPTGANEKLFF
size: .; V: TRBV28; J: TRBJ1-1; D: .; DNA: TGTGCCAGCAGTAAGATGTGGGTGGACAGCCCGAACACTGAAGCTTTCTTT; CDR3: CASSKMWVDSPNTEAFF
size: .; V: TRBV18; J: TRBJ2-5; D: .; DNA: TGTGCCAGCTCACCACCATCTGCGGGAAGAGAGACCCAGTACTTC; CDR3: CASSPPSAGRETQYF
size: .; V: TRBV7-2; J: TRBJ2-3; D: TRBD2; DNA: TGTGCCAGCAGGGGACTAGCGGGAGCTCGGAGCACAGATACGCAGTATTTT; CDR3: CASRGLAGARSTDTQYF
size: .; V: TRBV11-2; J: TRBJ1-2; D: .; DNA: TGTGCCAGCAGCTTAGGTCAAGGGGGGGATGGCTACACCTTC; CDR3: CASSLGQGGDGYTF
size: .; V: TRBV10-3; J: TRBJ1-1; D: TRBD1; DNA: TGTGCCATCAGTGACAGGGGGGTACTGAACACTGAAGCTTTCTTT; CDR3: CAISDRGVLNTEAFF
size: .; V: TRBV5-5; J: TRBJ1-1; D: .; DNA: TGTGCCAGCAGCCCCTACTACGGGAAAGGGACTGAAGCTTTCTTT; CDR3: CASSPYYGKGTEAFF
size: .; V: TRBV9; J: TRBJ2-5; D: .; DNA: TGTGCCAGCAGCGTAGTTCCAGGACCCAAAGAGACCCAGTACTTC; CDR3: CASSVVPGPKETQYF
size: .; V: TRBV19; J: TRBJ1-5; D: .; DNA: TGTGCCAGTAGTATCAACTTGGACAGTAGCAATCAGCCCCAGCATTTT; CDR3: CASSINLDSSNQPQHF
size: few; V: TRBV10-3; J: TRBJ1-2; D: .; DNA: TGTGCCATCAGTGAGTCCTCTGGTGGGCAGGGTGTGAATGGCTACACCTTC; CDR3: CAISESSGGQGVNGYTF
size: .; V: TRBV30; J: TRBJ1-1; D: .; DNA: TGTGCCTGGAGTGCCTTATCGTGGGGTGAAGCTTTCTTT; CDR3: CAWSALSWGEAFF
size: .; V: TRBV11-3; J: TRBJ2-1; D: .; DNA: TGTGCCAGCAGCTTTCAACCGGGGTCTGAGCAGTTCTTC; CDR3: CASSFQPGSEQFF
size: few; V: TRBV5-1; J: TRBJ1-1; D: TRBD1; DNA: TGCGCCAGCAGCTTACCGGGACAGGGGGCGCGCGGAGCTTTCTTT; CDR3: CASSLPGQGARGAFF
size: .; V: TRBV2; J: TRBJ1-6; D: .; DNA: TGTGCCAGCAGTGACCCAGGGCAAGGCCGTAATTCACCCCTCCACTTT; CDR3: CASSDPGQGRNSPLHF
size: few; V: TRBV9; J: TRBJ1-1; D: .; DNA: TGTGCCAGCAGCGTAGTGGTACAGAGCCCTGAAGCTTTCTTT; CDR3: CASSVVVQSPEAFF
size: .; V: TRBV11-2; J: TRBJ2-7; D: .; DNA: TGTGCCAGCAGCCGCACCCAGGGTAGTGGCTACGAGCAGTACTTC; CDR3: CASSRTQGSGYEQYF
size: .; V: TRBV5-5; J: TRBJ2-3; D: TRBD2; DNA: TGTGCCAGCAGCAGGACCGGGACTACACTAGCAGGAGATACGCAGTATTTT; CDR3: CASSRTGTTLAGDTQYF
size: .; V: TRBV29-1; J: TRBJ2-7; D: .; DNA: TGCAGCGCAACGACCGGGGGCACCTACGAGCAGTACTTC; CDR3: CSATTGGTYEQYF
size: .; V: TRBV18; J: TRBJ1-1; D: .; DNA: TGTGCCAGCTCACCAGATAGTAACACTGAAGCTTTCTTT; CDR3: CASSPDSNTEAFF
size: .; V: TRBV7-6; J: TRBJ2-5; D: .; DNA: TGTGCCAGCAGCTTAGGTCCTACACGGGAGACCCAGTACTTC; CDR3: CASSLGPTRETQYF
size: .; V: TRBV6-4; J: TRBJ2-2; D: .; DNA: TGTGCCAGTGAGGATCCGAACACCGGGGAGCTGTTTTTT; CDR3: CASEDPNTGELFF
size: .; V: TRBV11-2; J: TRBJ2-5; D: TRBD2; DNA: TGTGCCAGCAGCCTTGGGACTAACCAAGAGACCCAGTACTTC; CDR3: CASSLGTNQETQYF
size: .; V: TRBV7-9; J: TRBJ1-1; D: .; DNA: TGTGCCAGCAGCTTAAATATGGACACTGAAGCTTTCTTT; CDR3: CASSLNMDTEAFF
size: .; V: TRBV7-8; J: TRBJ2-5; D: TRBD2; DNA: TGTGCCAGCAGACTAGCGGGGGGCGGAGAGACCCAGTACTTC; CDR3: CASRLAGGGETQYF
size: .; V: TRBV5-1; J: TRBJ2-5; D: TRBD2; DNA: TGCGCCAGCACCCTCACGGGGGGGGCCGAGACCCAGTACTTC; CDR3: CASTLTGGAETQYF
size: .; V: TRBV7-9; J: TRBJ2-3; D: TRBD1; DNA: TGTGCCAGCAGCTTCGGGACAGGGAGCACAGATACGCAGTATTTT; CDR3: CASSFGTGSTDTQYF
size: many; V: TRBV7-9; J: TRBJ2-1; D: .; DNA: TGTGCCAGCAGCTTAGGTCTGACCGGAGGGGTAGTAAATGAGCAGTTCTTC; CDR3: CASSLGLTGGVVNEQFF
size: .; V: TRBV6-6; J: TRBJ2-1; D: .; DNA: TGTGCCAGCAGTTTCCTTAATGAGCAGTTCTTC; CDR3: CASSFLNEQFF
size: .; V: TRBV18; J: TRBJ2-7; D: TRBD1; DNA: TGTGCCAGCTCAGCCGGGACAGGGACCTACGAGCAGTACTTC; CDR3: CASSAGTGTYEQYF
size: once; V: TRBV5-1; J: TRBJ2-7; D: TRBD1; DNA: TGCGCCAGCAGACCGGACAGGGGAGGATTGGGCGAGCAGTACTTC; CDR3: CASRPDRGGLGEQYF
size: .; V: TRBV7-2; J: TRBJ2-7; D: .; DNA: TGTGCCAGCAGCCAAAAGGGGGGGACGACGAGCCGGTACGAGCAGTACTTC; CDR3: CASSQKGGTTSRYEQYF
size: .; V: TRBV25-1; J: TRBJ1-6; D: .; DNA: TGTGCCAGCAGTGGGGGAAGCTCCTATAATTCACCCCTCCACTTT; CDR3: CASSGGSSYNSPLHF
size: few; V: TRBV5-1; J: TRBJ1-2; D: TRBD1; DNA: TGCGCCAGCAGCTGGGGGACAGGTATTAACTATGGCTACACCTTC; CDR3: CASSWGTGINYGYTF
size: many; V: TRBV30; J: TRBJ1-6; D: .; DNA: TGTGCCTGGAAAAGAGAGGAGGGGTCACCCCTCCACTTT; CDR3: CAWKREEGSPLHF